The clone carrying this T cell receptor (beta chain) was counted between two and nine times. The authors amplified TCR beta CDR3 regions, and they did so from RNA transcripts for repertoire sequencing. Second-round multiplex PCR came after first-round RT-PCR with HTBI primers. TCRdb itself ran the multiplex PCR reads through MiXCR, one entry per CDR3 protein. This sample yields roughly 500,000 distinct CDR3 sequences, of which roughly an eighth are seen a single time; approximately 9.8% belongs to the top ten. This entry is derived from a study of Graves' ophthalmopathy and Graves' hyperthyroidism. This receptor was taken from a woman under 40 with Graves' ophthalmopathy. Source material: blood.

This CDR3 reads CASSPSTQGPDYGYTF. Here the CDR3 DNA reads TGTGCCAGCAGCCCCTCCACCCAGGGGCCAGACTATGGCTACACCTTC. This chain links TRBV4-2 with TRBJ1-2; TRBD1 is a possible D gene (6 bases). V was pared by 4 bases and J by 3 bases, with 18 bases between. Germline lookup yields CDR1 LGHNA and CDR2 YNFKEQ. The CDR3 has 16 amino acids.